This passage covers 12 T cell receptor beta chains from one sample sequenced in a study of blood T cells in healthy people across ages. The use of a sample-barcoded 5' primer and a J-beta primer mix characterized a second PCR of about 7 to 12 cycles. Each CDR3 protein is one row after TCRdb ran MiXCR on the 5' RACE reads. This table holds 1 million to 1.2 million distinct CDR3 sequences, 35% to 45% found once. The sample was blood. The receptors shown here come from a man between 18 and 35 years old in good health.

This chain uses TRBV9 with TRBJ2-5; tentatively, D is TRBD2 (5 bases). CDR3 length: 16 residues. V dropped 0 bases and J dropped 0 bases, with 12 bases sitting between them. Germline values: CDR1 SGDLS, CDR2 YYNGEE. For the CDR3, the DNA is TGTGCCAGCAGCGTAGGTTCTCACGGGAACCAAGAGACCCAGTACTTC. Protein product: CASSVGSHGNQETQYF.

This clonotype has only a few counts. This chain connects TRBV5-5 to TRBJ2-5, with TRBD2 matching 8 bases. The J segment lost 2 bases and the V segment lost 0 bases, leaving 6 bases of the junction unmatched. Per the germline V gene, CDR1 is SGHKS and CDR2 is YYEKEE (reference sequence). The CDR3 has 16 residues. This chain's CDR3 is CASSLVVAGYQETQYF. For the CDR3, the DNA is TGTGCCAGCAGCTTGGTAGTAGCGGGATATCAAGAGACCCAGTACTTC.

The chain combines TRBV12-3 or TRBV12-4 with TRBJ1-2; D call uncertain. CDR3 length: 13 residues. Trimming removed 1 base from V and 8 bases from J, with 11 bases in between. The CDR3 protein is CASSLVRNSGYTF. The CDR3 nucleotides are TGTGCCAGCAGTTTAGTACGGAACTCGGGCTACACCTTC.

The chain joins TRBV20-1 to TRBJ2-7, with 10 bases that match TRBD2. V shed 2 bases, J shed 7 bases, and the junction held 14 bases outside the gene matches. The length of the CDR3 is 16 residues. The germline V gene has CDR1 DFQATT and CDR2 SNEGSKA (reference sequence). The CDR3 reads CSARLAGASSYNEQYF. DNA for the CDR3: TGCAGTGCTAGACTAGCGGGGGCGAGCTCCTACAATGAGCAGTACTTC.

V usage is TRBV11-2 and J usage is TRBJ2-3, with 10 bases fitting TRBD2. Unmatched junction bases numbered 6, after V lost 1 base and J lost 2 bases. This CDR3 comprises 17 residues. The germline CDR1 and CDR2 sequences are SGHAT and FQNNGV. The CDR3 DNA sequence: TGTGCCAGCAGCTTAGCCCCGCTAGCGGGGGTCACAGATACGCAGTATTTT. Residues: CASSLAPLAGVTDTQYF.

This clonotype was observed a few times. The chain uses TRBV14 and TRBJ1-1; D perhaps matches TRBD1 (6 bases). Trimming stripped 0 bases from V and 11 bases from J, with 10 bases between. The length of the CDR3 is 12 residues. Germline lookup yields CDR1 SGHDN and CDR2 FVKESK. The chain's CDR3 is CASSQDNRDAFF. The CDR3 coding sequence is TGTGCCAGCAGCCAAGATAACAGGGACGCTTTCTTT.

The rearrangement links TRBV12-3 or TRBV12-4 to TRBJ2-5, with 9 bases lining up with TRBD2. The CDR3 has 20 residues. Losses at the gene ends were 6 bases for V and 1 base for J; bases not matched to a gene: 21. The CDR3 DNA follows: TGTGCCAGCAGCCTTCCTTTTAGCGGGGGACTCCGTAAATTCCAAGAGACCCAGTACTTC. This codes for CASSLPFSGGLRKFQETQYF.

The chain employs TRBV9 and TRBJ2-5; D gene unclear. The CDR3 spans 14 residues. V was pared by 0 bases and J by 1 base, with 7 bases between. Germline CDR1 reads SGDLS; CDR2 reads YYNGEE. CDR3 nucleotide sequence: TGTGCCAGCAGCGTAGACTCTTTCCAAGAGACCCAGTACTTC. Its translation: CASSVDSFQETQYF.

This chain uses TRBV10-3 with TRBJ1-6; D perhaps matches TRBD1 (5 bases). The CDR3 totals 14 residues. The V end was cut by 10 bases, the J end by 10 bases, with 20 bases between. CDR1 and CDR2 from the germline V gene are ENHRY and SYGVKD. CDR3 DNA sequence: TGTGCCACTTCAGAGGGGCAAACGGGGTCACCCCTCCACTTT. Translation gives CATSEGQTGSPLHF.

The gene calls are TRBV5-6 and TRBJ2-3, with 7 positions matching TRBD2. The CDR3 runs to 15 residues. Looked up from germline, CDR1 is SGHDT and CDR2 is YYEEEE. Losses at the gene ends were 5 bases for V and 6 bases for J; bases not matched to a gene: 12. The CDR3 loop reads CASRGLGLAEDTQYF. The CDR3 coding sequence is TGTGCCAGCAGGGGACTCGGGCTAGCGGAGGATACGCAGTATTTT.

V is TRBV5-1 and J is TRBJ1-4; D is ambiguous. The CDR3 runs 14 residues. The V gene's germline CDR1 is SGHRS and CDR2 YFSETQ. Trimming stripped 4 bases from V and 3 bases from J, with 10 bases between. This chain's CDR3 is CASSLLGPNEKLFF. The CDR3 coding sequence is TGCGCCAGCAGCCTGCTAGGTCCTAATGAAAAACTGTTTTTT.

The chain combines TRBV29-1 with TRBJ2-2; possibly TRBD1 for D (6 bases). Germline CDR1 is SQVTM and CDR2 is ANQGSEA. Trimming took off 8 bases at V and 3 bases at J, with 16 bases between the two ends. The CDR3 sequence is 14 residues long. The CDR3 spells CSFRQGSDTGELFF. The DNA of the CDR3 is TGCAGCTTTCGTCAGGGGTCGGACACCGGGGAGCTGTTTTTT.